One and the same sample provided the 32 T cell receptor beta chains below, sequenced in a study of preoperative IRX-2 immunotherapy in early breast cancer. Sequenced by immunoSEQ multiplex PCR; TCRdb stores in-frame clones only, minus some. In the table there are roughly 99,000 clones, 86% of which are singletons. The treatment here: preoperative locoregional IRX-2 cytokine immunotherapy. Sample: tumor tissue, taken after IRX-2 immunotherapy. These receptors all come from a human donor with breast cancer.

The J gene is TRBJ1-2, the V gene TRBV18; 8 bases agree with TRBD1. CDR3 length equals 16 residues. Germline trimming cut 3 bases from V and 8 bases from J; bases unmatched to any gene: 14. The germline CDR1 and CDR2 sequences are KGHSH and LQKENI. CDR3 protein: CASSPGEQTGGRGYTF. CDR3 in DNA: TGTGCCAGCTCACCGGGCGAGCAAACAGGGGGAAGGGGCTACACCTTC.

This clone was observed once. The rearrangement uses TRBV28 and TRBJ2-2; the D gene could be TRBD1 or TRBD2 (5 bases each). The CDR3 sequence is 14 residues long. Germline V gene data show CDR1 as MDHEN and CDR2 as SYDVKM. V was shortened by 7 bases and J by 3 bases, with 12 bases between the two germline ends. In nucleotides, the CDR3 is TGTGCCAGCATCACCGGGGCGGACACCGGGGAGCTGTTTTTT. The encoded protein is CASITGADTGELFF.

This clone was detected once. The chain recombines TRBV28 with TRBJ2-2; TRBD1 matches at 11 bases. Per the germline V gene, CDR1 is MDHEN and CDR2 is SYDVKM. After removal of 6 bases from V and 4 bases from J, the junction contained 7 bases not matched to a gene. The CDR3 has 16 amino acids. In nucleotides, the CDR3 is TGTGCCAGCAGCCTGACCGGGACAGGGGGCACCGGGGAGCTGTTTTTT. Translating it yields CASSLTGTGGTGELFF.

The chain carries TRBV19 and TRBJ1-5; a possible D gene is TRBD1 (5 bases). Germline CDR1 LNHDA, CDR2 SQIVND (reference sequence). The V and J ends lost 8 bases and 4 bases respectively, with 18 bases between them. The CDR3 contains 15 residues. DNA of the CDR3: TGTGCCAGTCTAGGTTACGGGACGGTGAATCAGCCCCAGCATTTT. Translating gives CASLGYGTVNQPQHF. Variable domain in full (rest from reference TRBV19 and TRBJ1-5): DGGITQSPKYLFRKEGQNVTLSCEQNLNHDAMYWYRQDPGQGLRLIYYSQIVNDFQKGDIAEGYSVSREKKESFPLTVTSAQKNPTAFYLCASLGYGTVNQPQHFGDGTRLSIL.

In regard to this clone: The read terminates 1 residue ahead of where the CDR3 ends, so the germline J gene completes it. The rearrangement joins TRBV6-1 to TRBJ2-5; TRBD1 matches at 11 bases. With 1 base clipped from V and 3 bases from J, the junction kept 7 bases outside the gene matches. Germline V CDR1 and CDR2: MNHNS, SASEGT. This CDR3 has 17 residues. The CDR3 here is CASSEEGTGGWKETQYF. The sequenced part of the CDR3 DNA is TGTGCCAGCAGTGAAGAGGGGACAGGGGGGTGGAAAGAGACCCAGTAC.

This sequence joins TRBV11-3 and TRBJ2-3, with TRBD2 identical over 15 bases. The CDR3 totals 16 residues. The germline CDR1 and CDR2 sequences are SGHNT and YENEEA. V gave up 6 bases and J gave up 4 bases; unmatched junction bases: 5. The CDR3 is CASSPRTSGGADTQYF. In nucleotides, the CDR3 is TGTGCCAGCAGTCCCCGGACTAGCGGGGGGGCAGATACGCAGTATTTT.

The CDR3 nucleotides are TGTGCCAGCAGCTTAGGTTCAGGGACCTCTACTAATGAAAAACTGTTTTTT. As protein: CASSLGSGTSTNEKLFF. The chain uses TRBV7-7 and TRBJ1-4, with TRBD1 as a possible D gene (5 bases). V lost 1 base to trimming and J lost 2 bases, with 14 bases between them. The CDR3 covers 17 residues. Germline-derived CDR1 and CDR2 are SSHAT and FNYEAQ (reference sequence). The whole variable domain, filled in from reference TRBV7-7 and TRBJ1-4, reads GAGVSQSPRYKVTKRGQDVTLRCDPISSHATLYWYQQALGQGPEFLTYFNYEAQPDKSGLPSDRFSAERPEGSISTLTIQRTEQRDSAMYRCASSLGSGTSTNEKLFFGSGTQLSVL.

This clone has just one count. J is TRBJ1-1 and V is TRBV15; weak D call: TRBD1 (6 bases). The V gene's germline CDR1 is LNHNV and CDR2 YYDKDF (reference sequence). The germline V and J ends were trimmed by 0 bases and 0 bases, with 8 bases remaining between them. This CDR3 spans 15 amino acids. CDR3 nucleotides: TGTGCCACCAGCAGAGATTCAGGGGTGAACACTGAAGCTTTCTTT. As protein: CATSRDSGVNTEAFF.

The chain employs TRBV15 and TRBJ2-1, with 7 bases fitting TRBD2. The CDR3 loop spans 16 amino acids. Looked up from germline, CDR1 is LNHNV and CDR2 is YYDKDF (reference sequence). Unmatched junction bases numbered 5, after V lost 0 bases and J lost 3 bases. The CDR3 region has the DNA TGTGCCACCAGCAGAGAGCTAGCGGAGCTCTACAATGAGCAGTTCTTC. It specifies CATSRELAELYNEQFF.

This chain joins TRBV15 and TRBJ2-1; D remains ambiguous. V was clipped by 1 base and J by 0 bases, with 13 bases between them. This CDR3 has 17 amino acids. Germline loops: CDR1 LNHNV, CDR2 YYDKDF (reference sequence). The DNA of the CDR3 is TGTGCCACCAGCAGAGGAAATGGGGTGCGCTCCTACAATGAGCAGTTCTTC. This sequence encodes CATSRGNGVRSYNEQFF.

The chain employs TRBV14 and TRBJ1-2; D not resolved. The length of the CDR3 is 15 residues. Trimming removed 5 bases from V and 0 bases from J, with 13 bases in between. Germline CDR1 and CDR2: SGHDN and FVKESK. The CDR3 region is CASSVSGRANYGYTF. DNA for the CDR3: TGTGCCAGCAGCGTCTCCGGCAGAGCTAACTATGGCTACACCTTC.

The chain employs TRBV7-4 and TRBJ2-1, with 10 bases that match TRBD2. CDR1 SGHVT and CDR2 SQSDAQ come from the germline V gene. The CDR3 runs 14 residues. V gave up 5 bases and J gave up 10 bases; unmatched junction bases: 8. CDR3 bases: TGTGCCAGCAGCGACTGGACTAGCGGCCGAGAGCAGTTCTTC. Its translation: CASSDWTSGREQFF.

The chain uses TRBV30 and TRBJ1-1; D remains unclear. The V gene lost 2 bases and the J gene lost 8 bases, with 15 bases spanning the gap. The CDR3 covers 13 residues. Germline V gene lookup returns CDR1 GTSNPN and CDR2 SVGIG (reference sequence). The CDR3 bases are TGTGCCTGGAGTCTCGGCGCTTTGTTCGAAGCTTTCTTT. Its translation: CAWSLGALFEAFF.

The rearrangement uses TRBV28 and TRBJ1-1; the D is unclear. Germline CDR1 is MDHEN and CDR2 is SYDVKM. V was clipped by 4 bases and J by 9 bases, with 30 bases between them. The CDR3 is made up of 18 amino acids. The CDR3 sequence is CASSSWPGLAETDFQAFF. The CDR3 bases are TGTGCCAGCAGTTCTTGGCCTGGATTGGCTGAGACGGACTTTCAAGCTTTCTTT. Full variable domain (outside the CDR3, taken from reference TRBV28 and TRBJ1-1): DVKVTQSSRYLVKRTGEKVFLECVQDMDHENMFWYRQDPGLGLRLIYFSYDVKMKEKGDIPEGYSVSREKKERFSLILESASTNQTSMYLCASSSWPGLAETDFQAFFGQGTRLTVV.

The chain recombines TRBV6-8 with TRBJ1-2, with D unresolved. The V gene's germline CDR1 is MNHGY and CDR2 SAAAGT. The CDR3 is 14 residues long. V shed 4 bases and J shed 0 bases, with 9 bases lying between them. CDR3 sequence (DNA): TGTGCCAGCAGTTTTCCGGGCGCTAACTATGGCTACACCTTC. Amino acids: CASSFPGANYGYTF.

The chain is built from TRBV6-8 and TRBJ2-7; D unresolved. The CDR3 spans 13 residues. Germline V gene sequence: CDR1 MNHGY, CDR2 SAAAGT. Trimming removed 0 bases at V and 3 bases at J, with 6 bases between. The CDR3 sequence is CASSYSVYYEQYF. The CDR3 coding sequence is TGTGCCAGCAGTTACTCAGTCTACTACGAGCAGTACTTC.

This clone came up a few times. The chain recombines TRBV7-6 with TRBJ1-6; a possible D gene is TRBD1 (5 bases). Trimming shortened V by 4 bases and J by 10 bases, and 17 bases separated the two germline ends. The V gene's germline CDR1 is SGHVS and CDR2 FNYEAQ. The CDR3 consists of 15 residues. The CDR3 sequence: CASSYRDVNGSPLHF. The DNA for the CDR3 is TGTGCCAGCAGCTACCGGGACGTAAATGGGTCACCCCTCCACTTT.

Concerning this clone: X is used for the amino acid whose nucleotide is unread or ambiguous. The rearrangement joins TRBV28 to TRBJ1-1; D unresolved. Germline V gene lookup returns CDR1 MDHEN and CDR2 SYDVKM. The CDR3 extends over 12 amino acids. The V end lost 7 bases, the J end lost 9 bases, and 15 bases lay between the germline ends. The CDR3 region has the DNA TGTGCCAGCACCGTTTYAGAGTCACAAGCTTTCTTT. Its translation is CASTVXESQAFF.

The rearrangement joins TRBV30 to TRBJ2-3; TRBD1 agrees at 7 bases. V trimming: 1 base; J trimming: 2 bases; junction bases outside the gene matches: 6. This CDR3 is built from 15 residues. CDR1 is GTSNPN and CDR2 is SVGIG in the germline V gene (reference sequence). The CDR3 sequence is CAWSAGDRNTDTQYF. The CDR3 DNA is TGTGCCTGGAGTGCCGGGGACAGAAACACAGATACGCAGTATTTT.

The J gene is TRBJ2-4, the V gene TRBV19; 9 nucleotides agree with TRBD1. CDR1 and CDR2 (germline): LNHDA, SQIVND (reference sequence). This CDR3 is built from 15 residues. Trimming at V came to 4 bases and at J to 8 bases, leaving 9 bases not matched to a gene. The chain's CDR3 is CASSTGGQGGHIQYF. CDR3 bases: TGTGCCAGTAGTACGGGGGGACAGGGAGGACACATTCAGTACTTC.

This chain uses TRBV6-8 with TRBJ1-6, with D possibly being TRBD1 (6 bases). Trimming left V 7 bases short and J 11 bases short, with 15 bases between. CDR1 MNHGY and CDR2 SAAAGT come from the germline V gene. The CDR3 loop spans 13 amino acids. In DNA, the CDR3 is TGTGCCAGCACCCTTACGCAGGGGACACCCCTCCACTTT. This codes for CASTLTQGTPLHF.

The chain employs TRBV19 and TRBJ1-5; D perhaps matches TRBD1 (6 bases). Germline-derived CDR1 and CDR2 are LNHDA and SQIVND (reference sequence). CDR3 size: 15 residues. Trimming removed 10 bases from V and 0 bases from J, with 16 bases in between. The CDR3 bases are TGTGCCACCCGGCAAGGGGGTAATAGCAATCAGCCCCAGCATTTT. Amino acids: CATRQGGNSNQPQHF.

The J gene is TRBJ2-3, the V gene TRBV6-8; tentative D call: TRBD1 (6 bases). CDR3 length: 12 residues. Trimming took off 5 bases at V and 8 bases at J, with 11 bases between the two ends. Germline loops: CDR1 MNHGY, CDR2 SAAAGT. Here the CDR3 DNA reads TGTGCCAGCAGTATAATGGGGGCTACGCAGTATTTT. Translating it yields CASSIMGATQYF.

This chain connects TRBV19 to TRBJ2-3, with 8 bases matching TRBD1. CDR1 is LNHDA and CDR2 is SQIVND in the germline V gene (reference sequence). The CDR3 has 14 amino acids. Trimming took 3 bases from V and 4 from J; bases not matched to a gene: 3. CDR3 loop: CASSMQGASDTQYF. CDR3 DNA sequence: TGTGCCAGTAGTATGCAGGGGGCGTCAGATACGCAGTATTTT.

Comments on this clone: Germline is not matched at one junction end, which may reflect a read error. The chain links TRBV28 to TRBJ1-5, with D possibly matching TRBD1 (5 bases). CDR1 is MDHEN, CDR2 SYDVKM, per germline. This CDR3 has 13 residues. CDR3 DNA: TGTGTCAGCGGTGCAGGGAGAGGTCAGCCCCAGCATTTT. Translation: CVSGAGRGQPQHF. Full variable domain (missing parts from reference TRBV28 and TRBJ1-5): DVKVTQSSRYLVKRTGEKVFLECVQDMDHENMFWYRQDPGLGLRLIYFSYDVKMKEKGDIPEGYSVSREKKERFSLILESASTNQTSMYLCVSGAGRGQPQHFGDGTRLSIL.

The chain joins TRBV19 to TRBJ1-5; D is perhaps TRBD1 (6 bases). CDR1 is LNHDA and CDR2 is SQIVND in the germline V gene (reference sequence). This CDR3 is 18 amino acids long. The germline V and J ends were trimmed by 6 bases and 5 bases, with 26 bases remaining between them. In DNA, the CDR3 is TGTGCCAGTAGACGGGACATCACCCTTGGCCAAGTCGATCAGCCCCAGCATTTT. Its protein is CASRRDITLGQVDQPQHF.

This chain uses TRBV28 with TRBJ1-1; D may be TRBD1 (5 bases). CDR1 is MDHEN and CDR2 is SYDVKM in the germline V gene. Trimming removed 3 bases from V and 6 bases from J, with 14 bases in between. The CDR3 totals 14 residues. CDR3 amino acids: CASSFPGGTSEAFF. CDR3 nucleotide sequence: TGTGCCAGCAGTTTCCCTGGGGGGACCTCTGAAGCTTTCTTT.

This clone appeared a few times. The J gene is TRBJ1-5, the V gene TRBV6-8; D is ambiguous. CDR1 and CDR2 from the germline V gene are MNHGY and SAAAGT. The CDR3 is 16 residues long. The V and J ends lost 2 bases and 3 bases respectively, with 14 bases between them. CDR3 DNA sequence: TGTGCCAGCAGTTACCCCTTTTCGGGTGTCAATCAGCCCCAGCATTTT. This codes for CASSYPFSGVNQPQHF.

This clone came up once. V and J are TRBV19 and TRBJ2-2; D unresolved. Germline V gene sequence: CDR1 LNHDA, CDR2 SQIVND (reference sequence). V dropped 0 bases and J dropped 5 bases, with 19 bases sitting between them. The CDR3 has 18 amino acids. CDR3: CASSIDRSPIQSTGELFF. The CDR3 bases are TGTGCCAGTAGTATAGATCGGAGCCCGATTCAAAGTACCGGGGAGCTGTTTTTT.

The CDR3 protein is CASSPTTGVNSNQPQHF. CDR3 sequence (DNA): TGTGCCAGCAGTCCAACAACAGGGGTTAATAGCAATCAGCCCCAGCATTTT. The J gene is TRBJ1-5, the V gene TRBV6-8; 7 nucleotides align to TRBD1. CDR1 MNHGY and CDR2 SAAAGT come from the germline V gene. Trimming took 5 bases from V and 0 from J; bases not matched to a gene: 10. There are 17 residues in the CDR3.

This sequence joins TRBV11-3 and TRBJ2-7; TRBD1 or TRBD2 may be the D gene (5 bases each). Trimming pared 6 bases from V and 6 bases from J, leaving 18 bases between. CDR3 length: 14 residues. Germline loops: CDR1 SGHNT, CDR2 YENEEA. CDR3 sequence reads: CASRYAWGSGEQYF. CDR3 in DNA: TGTGCCAGCAGGTACGCCTGGGGGTCAGGCGAGCAGTACTTC.

The chain combines TRBV18 with TRBJ2-1; TRBD2 aligns across 7 bases. Per the germline V gene, CDR1 is KGHSH and CDR2 is LQKENI. The trim removed 4 bases at V and 10 bases at J, leaving 7 bases unmatched. CDR3 length: 13 residues. The CDR3 bases are TGTGCCAGCTCACAAACGAGCGGGGACGAGCAGTTCTTC. The encoded protein is CASSQTSGDEQFF.